This T cell receptor beta chain was documented in a study of T cells in Graves' hyperthyroidism and ophthalmopathy. The CDR3 regions of TCR beta were amplified from RNA transcripts. HTBI primers drove first-round RT-PCR of the TCR CDR3. TCRdb fed the multiplex PCR reads into MiXCR, producing one record per CDR3 protein. The sample carries about 610,000 distinct CDR3 sequences, under 15% recorded once. V was pared by 6 bases and J by 2 bases, with 14 bases between. CDR1 is MDHEN and CDR2 is SYDVKM in the germline V gene. This CDR3 is built from 15 residues. This clonotype was seen at least ten times. Its antigen is unidentified. Diagnoses were made from clinical symptoms, serum measures (thyroxine and TRAb), thyroid ultrasound and orbital computed tomography. Out of over 7.5 ml of fresh peripheral blood came the PBMCs. General study points: Most clonotypes expanded in the thyroid (above 0.001) were also present in blood.

The rearrangement links TRBV28 to TRBJ1-5, with a tentative D call TRBD1 (6 bases). Source material: blood. The sequence was collected from a woman aged 40 to 50 with Graves' ophthalmopathy. CDR3 sequence: CASREQGGGNQPQHF. The CDR3 DNA follows: TGTGCCAGCAGGGAACAGGGAGGGGGCAATCAGCCCCAGCATTTT.